This TCR beta chain was found in a study of T cells after yellow fever vaccination. General study points: Weaker in magnitude, the secondary response showed a faster peak on day 5 versus 15. Clones that expanded after primary vaccination mostly reappeared after the booster (less than 98% CD4, around 87% CD8). Although most clonotypes did not, a small share appeared in both CD4 and CD8 compartments.

A remark on this clonotype: Antigen specificity is unknown.

V was pared by 6 bases and J by 2 bases, with 4 bases of the junction left unmatched. Germline V gene data show CDR1 as SQVTM and CDR2 as ANQGSEA. The CDR3 runs 13 residues. TCRdb processed the 5' RACE reads anew with MiXCR; each CDR3 protein has one entry. The sample lists about 360,000 distinct CDR3 sequences, 6.2% occurring once. This TCR was sampled from a man aged 30-40 years who received the YFV17D yellow fever vaccine. The sample was PBMCs, taken 5 days after the yellow fever booster vaccination. The V gene is TRBV29-1, the J gene TRBJ2-1; 7 bases align to TRBD2. CDR3 bases: TGCAGCGTGGCTAGCGGTCCCTACAATGAGCAGTTCTTC. Amino acid sequence: CSVASGPYNEQFF.